This T cell receptor (beta chain) was sequenced for a study of glioma-infiltrating T cells after dendritic cell vaccination. Across the study: Monocyte-derived dendritic cells, cultured 7 to 8 days with IL-4 and GM-CSF, were pulsed with autologous tumor lysate. Three intradermal dendritic cell vaccine injections were given every two weeks.

CDR3 length: 15 residues. Germline V gene lookup returns CDR1 SGHVS and CDR2 FNYEAQ. The V end lost 5 bases, the J end lost 0 bases, and 11 bases lay between the germline ends. Amplification used 60 V beta primers and 13 J beta primers. This table comes from immunoSEQ multiplex PCR, and its TCRdb copy is limited to in-frame clones, with some not included. This table holds under 30,000 clones, 85% to 90% found once. Stated time point: after dendritic cell vaccination, including at tumor progression/relapse. Only patients with spare fresh-frozen tumor and over two years of follow-up were included. Sequencing used blood, obtained after dendritic cell vaccination. This TCR was recovered from a human donor with glioblastoma. The V call is TRBV7-6, the J call TRBJ1-3, with TRBD1 as a possible D gene (6 bases). CDR3 in amino acids: CASSRTVYSGNTIYF. As DNA, the CDR3 is TGTGCCAGCAGCCGGACAGTTTACTCTGGAAACACCATATATTTT.